This T cell receptor (beta chain) was identified during a study of early T cells in non-severe SARS-CoV-2 infection. Findings of the study overall: CD4 and private specificities were missed by VDJdb matching, which favored anti-spike CD8 responses.

Each single cDNA molecule received a unique molecular identifier. TCRdb ran MiXCR on the 5' RACE reads and lists one entry per CDR3 protein. The profile shows tens of thousands of distinct CDR3 sequences, about 12% of them singletons. Turning to this clonotype: The target antigen is unknown.

The CDR3 totals 12 residues. Per the germline V gene, CDR1 is SQVTM and CDR2 is ANQGSEA. V lost 7 bases and J 3 bases, leaving 12 bases between the germline ends. The V call is TRBV29-1, the J call TRBJ1-1; D not resolved. Sequenced input: whole blood. The source is an adult who was a healthcare worker with PCR-confirmed SARS-CoV-2 infection or an uninfected control (not recorded which). CDR3 sequence reads: CSGGQMDTEAFF. The CDR3 DNA reads as TGCAGCGGAGGTCAAATGGACACTGAAGCTTTCTTT. Full variable domain (outside the CDR3, taken from reference TRBV29-1 and TRBJ1-1): SAVISQKPSRDICQRGTSLTIQCQVDSQVTMMFWYRQQPGQSLTLIATANQGSEATYESGFVIDKFPISRPNLTFSTLTVSNMSPEDSSIYLCSGGQMDTEAFFGQGTRLTVV.